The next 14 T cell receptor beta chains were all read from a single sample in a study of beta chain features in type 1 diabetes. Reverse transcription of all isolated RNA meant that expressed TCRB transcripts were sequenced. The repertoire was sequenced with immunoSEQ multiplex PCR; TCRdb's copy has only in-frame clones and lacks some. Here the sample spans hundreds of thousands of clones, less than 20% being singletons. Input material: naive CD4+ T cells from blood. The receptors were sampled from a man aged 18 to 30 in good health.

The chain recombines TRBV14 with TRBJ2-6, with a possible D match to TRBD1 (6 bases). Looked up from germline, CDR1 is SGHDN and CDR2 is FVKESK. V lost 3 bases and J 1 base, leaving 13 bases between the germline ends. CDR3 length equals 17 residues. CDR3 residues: CASSQACRGSGANVLTF. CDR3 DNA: TGTGCCAGCAGCCAGGCCTGCAGGGGTTCTGGGGCCAACGTCCTGACTTTC.

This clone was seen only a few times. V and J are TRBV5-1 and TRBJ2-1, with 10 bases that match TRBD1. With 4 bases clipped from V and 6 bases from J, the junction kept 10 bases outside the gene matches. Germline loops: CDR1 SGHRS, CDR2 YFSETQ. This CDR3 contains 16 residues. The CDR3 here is CASSGLVRTGGNEQFF. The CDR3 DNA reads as TGCGCCAGCAGCGGGTTGGTTAGGACAGGGGGCAATGAGCAGTTCTTC. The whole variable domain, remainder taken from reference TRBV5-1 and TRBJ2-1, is KAGVTQTPRYLIKTRGQQVTLSCSPISGHRSVSWYQQTPGQGLQFLFEYFSETQRNKGNFPGRFSGRQFSNSRSEMNVSTLELGDSALYLCASSGLVRTGGNEQFFGPGTRLTVL.

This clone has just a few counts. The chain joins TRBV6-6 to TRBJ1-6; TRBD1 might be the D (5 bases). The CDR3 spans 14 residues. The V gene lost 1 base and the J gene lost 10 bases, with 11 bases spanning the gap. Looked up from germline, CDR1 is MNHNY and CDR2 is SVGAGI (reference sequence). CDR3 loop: CASSYLRGGSPLHF. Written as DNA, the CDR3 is TGTGCCAGCAGTTACTTGAGGGGAGGATCACCCCTCCACTTT.

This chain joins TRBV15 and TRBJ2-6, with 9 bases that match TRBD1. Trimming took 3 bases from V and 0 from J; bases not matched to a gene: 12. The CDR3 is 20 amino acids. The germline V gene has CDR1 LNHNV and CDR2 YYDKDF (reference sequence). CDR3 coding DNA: TGTGCCACCAGCAGGGGGAGGGACAGGGCGAAACCCTCTGGGGCCAACGTCCTGACTTTC. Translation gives CATSRGRDRAKPSGANVLTF.

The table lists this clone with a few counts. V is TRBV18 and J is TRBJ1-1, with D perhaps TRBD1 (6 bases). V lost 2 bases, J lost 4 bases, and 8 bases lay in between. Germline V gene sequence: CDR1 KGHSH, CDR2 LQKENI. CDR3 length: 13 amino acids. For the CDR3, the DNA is TGTGCCAGCTCACCAGACAGGATCACTGAAGCTTTCTTT. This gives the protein CASSPDRITEAFF. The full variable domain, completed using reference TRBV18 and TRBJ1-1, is NAGVMQNPRHLVRRRGQEARLRCSPMKGHSHVYWYRQLPEEGLKFMVYLQKENIIDESGMPKERFSAEFPKEGPSILRIQQVVRGDSAAYFCASSPDRITEAFFGQGTRLTVV.

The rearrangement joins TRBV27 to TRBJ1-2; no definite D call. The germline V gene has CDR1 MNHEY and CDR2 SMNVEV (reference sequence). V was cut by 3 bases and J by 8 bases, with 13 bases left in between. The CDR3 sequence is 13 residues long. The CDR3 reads CASSFSSISGYTF. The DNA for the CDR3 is TGTGCCAGCAGTTTTTCTAGTATAAGCGGCTACACCTTC.

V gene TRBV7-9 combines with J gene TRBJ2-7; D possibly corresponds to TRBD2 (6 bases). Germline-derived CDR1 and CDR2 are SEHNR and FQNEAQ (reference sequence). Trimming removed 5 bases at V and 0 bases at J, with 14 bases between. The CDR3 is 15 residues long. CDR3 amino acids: CASSQRLGTSYEQYF. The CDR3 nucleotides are TGTGCCAGCAGCCAGCGACTAGGAACCTCCTACGAGCAGTACTTC.

Written as DNA, the CDR3 is TGTGCCAGTAGGGACCTCGGGGGGAACAATCAGCCCCAGCATTTT. It yields the protein CASRDLGGNNQPQHF. V gene TRBV19 combines with J gene TRBJ1-5; D is possibly TRBD1 (5 bases). CDR1 is LNHDA and CDR2 is SQIVND in the germline V gene (reference sequence). Trimming pared 6 bases from V and 3 bases from J, leaving 15 bases between. This CDR3 is built from 15 residues.

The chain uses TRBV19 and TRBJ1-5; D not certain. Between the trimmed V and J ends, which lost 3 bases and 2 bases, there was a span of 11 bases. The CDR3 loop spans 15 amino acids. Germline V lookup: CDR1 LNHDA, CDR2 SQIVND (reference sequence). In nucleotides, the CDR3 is TGTGCCAGTAGTATCGGCGGCGCGGGCAATCAGCCCCAGCATTTT. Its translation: CASSIGGAGNQPQHF. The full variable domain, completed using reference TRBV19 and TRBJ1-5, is DGGITQSPKYLFRKEGQNVTLSCEQNLNHDAMYWYRQDPGQGLRLIYYSQIVNDFQKGDIAEGYSVSREKKESFPLTVTSAQKNPTAFYLCASSIGGAGNQPQHFGDGTRLSIL.

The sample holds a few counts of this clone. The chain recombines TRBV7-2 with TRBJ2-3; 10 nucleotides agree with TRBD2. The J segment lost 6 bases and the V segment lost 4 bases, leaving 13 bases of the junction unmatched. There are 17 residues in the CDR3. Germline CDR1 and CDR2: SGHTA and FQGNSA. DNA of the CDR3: TGTGCCAGCAGCTCAAAAGGACTAGCGGAACATGGGGATACGCAGTATTTT. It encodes CASSSKGLAEHGDTQYF.

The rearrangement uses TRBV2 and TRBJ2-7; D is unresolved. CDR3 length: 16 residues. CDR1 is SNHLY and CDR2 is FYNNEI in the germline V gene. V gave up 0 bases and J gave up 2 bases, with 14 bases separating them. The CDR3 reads CASSEARRLLTYEQYF. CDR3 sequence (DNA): TGTGCCAGCAGTGAAGCGCGGCGGCTGCTAACCTACGAGCAGTACTTC.

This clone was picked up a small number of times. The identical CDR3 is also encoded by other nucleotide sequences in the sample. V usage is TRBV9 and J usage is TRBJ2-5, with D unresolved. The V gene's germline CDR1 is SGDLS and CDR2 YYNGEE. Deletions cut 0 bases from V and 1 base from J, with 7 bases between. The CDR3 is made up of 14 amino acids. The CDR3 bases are TGTGCCAGCAGCGTAGCGGGCGGCCAAGAGACCCAGTACTTC. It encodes CASSVAGGQETQYF. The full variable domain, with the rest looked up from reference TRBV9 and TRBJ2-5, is DSGVTQTPKHLITATGQRVTLRCSPRSGDLSVYWYQQSLDQGLQFLIQYYNGEERAKGNILERFSAQQFPDLHSELNLSSLELGDSALYFCASSVAGGQETQYFGPGTRLLVL.

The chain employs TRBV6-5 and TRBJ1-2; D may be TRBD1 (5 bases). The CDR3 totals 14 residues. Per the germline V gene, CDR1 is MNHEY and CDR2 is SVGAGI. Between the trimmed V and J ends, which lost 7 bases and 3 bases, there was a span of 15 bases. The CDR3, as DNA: TGTGCCAGCACGAGGGGCGCGGGGCACTATGGCTACACCTTC. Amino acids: CASTRGAGHYGYTF.

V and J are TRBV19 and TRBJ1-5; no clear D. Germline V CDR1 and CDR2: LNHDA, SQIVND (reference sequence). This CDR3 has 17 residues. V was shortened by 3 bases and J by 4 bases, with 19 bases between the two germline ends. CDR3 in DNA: TGTGCCAGTAGTATCTGGCGCGATTGGTTTAAGAATCAGCCCCAGCATTTT. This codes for CASSIWRDWFKNQPQHF. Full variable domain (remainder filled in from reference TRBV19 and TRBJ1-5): DGGITQSPKYLFRKEGQNVTLSCEQNLNHDAMYWYRQDPGQGLRLIYYSQIVNDFQKGDIAEGYSVSREKKESFPLTVTSAQKNPTAFYLCASSIWRDWFKNQPQHFGDGTRLSIL.